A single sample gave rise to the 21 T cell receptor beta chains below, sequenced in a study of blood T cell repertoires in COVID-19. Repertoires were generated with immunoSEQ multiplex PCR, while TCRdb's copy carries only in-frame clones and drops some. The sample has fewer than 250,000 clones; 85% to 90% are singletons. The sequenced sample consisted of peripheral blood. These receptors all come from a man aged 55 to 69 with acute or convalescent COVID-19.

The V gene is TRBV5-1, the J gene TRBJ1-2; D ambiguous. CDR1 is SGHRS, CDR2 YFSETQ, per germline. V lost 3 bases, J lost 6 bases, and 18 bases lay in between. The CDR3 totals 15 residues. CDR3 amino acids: CASSWRAPGRNGYTF. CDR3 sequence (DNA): TGCGCCAGCAGCTGGCGGGCCCCTGGGAGGAATGGCTACACCTTC.

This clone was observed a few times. The CDR3 region is CASTFLSGGSYEQYF. CDR3 DNA sequence: TGTGCCAGCACCTTCCTCAGCGGGGGGTCCTACGAGCAGTACTTC. J is TRBJ2-7 and V is TRBV5-4; 9 bases match TRBD2. Germline assignment: CDR1 SGHNT and CDR2 YYREEE (reference sequence). The CDR3 length is 15 residues. The ends lost 6 bases at V and 1 base at J; junction bases unmatched: 8.

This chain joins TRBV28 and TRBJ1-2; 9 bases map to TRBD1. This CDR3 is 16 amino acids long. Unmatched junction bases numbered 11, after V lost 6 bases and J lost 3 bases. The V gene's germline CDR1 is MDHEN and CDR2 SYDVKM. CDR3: CASSPRPGTGYYGYTF. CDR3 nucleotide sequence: TGTGCCAGCAGCCCGCGTCCCGGGACAGGGTACTATGGCTACACCTTC.

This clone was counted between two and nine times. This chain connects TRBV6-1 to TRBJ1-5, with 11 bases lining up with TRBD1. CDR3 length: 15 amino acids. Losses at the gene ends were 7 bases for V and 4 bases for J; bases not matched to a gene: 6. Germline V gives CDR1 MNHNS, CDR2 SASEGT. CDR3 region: CASTGGQGENQPQHF. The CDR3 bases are TGTGCCAGCACTGGGGGACAGGGGGAAAATCAGCCCCAGCATTTT.

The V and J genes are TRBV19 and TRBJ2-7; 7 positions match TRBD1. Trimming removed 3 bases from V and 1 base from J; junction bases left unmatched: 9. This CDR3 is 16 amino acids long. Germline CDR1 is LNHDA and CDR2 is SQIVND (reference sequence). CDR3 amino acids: CASSITWDSNSYEQYF. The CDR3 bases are TGTGCCAGTAGTATTACGTGGGACAGCAATTCCTACGAGCAGTACTTC.

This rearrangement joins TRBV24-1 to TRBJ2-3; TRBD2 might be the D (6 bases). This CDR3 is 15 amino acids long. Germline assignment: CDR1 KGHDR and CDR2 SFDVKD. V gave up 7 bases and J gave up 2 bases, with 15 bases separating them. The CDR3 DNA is TGTGCCACCAGCCCCGGGACGGGACTCACAGATACGCAGTATTTT. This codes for CATSPGTGLTDTQYF.

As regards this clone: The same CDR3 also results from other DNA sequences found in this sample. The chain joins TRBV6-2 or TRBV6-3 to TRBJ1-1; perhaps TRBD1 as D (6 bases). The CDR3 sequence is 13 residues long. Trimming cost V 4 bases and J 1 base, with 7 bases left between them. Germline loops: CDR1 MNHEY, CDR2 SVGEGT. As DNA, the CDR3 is TGTGCCAGCAGTTGGGGGCAGAACACTGAAGCTTTCTTT. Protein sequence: CASSWGQNTEAFF.

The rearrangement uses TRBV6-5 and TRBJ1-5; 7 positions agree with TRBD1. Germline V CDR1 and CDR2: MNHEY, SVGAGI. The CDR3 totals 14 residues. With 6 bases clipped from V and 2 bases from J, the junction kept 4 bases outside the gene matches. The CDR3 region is CASSYDRGNQPQHF. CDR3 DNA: TGTGCCAGCAGCTACGACAGGGGCAATCAGCCCCAGCATTTT.

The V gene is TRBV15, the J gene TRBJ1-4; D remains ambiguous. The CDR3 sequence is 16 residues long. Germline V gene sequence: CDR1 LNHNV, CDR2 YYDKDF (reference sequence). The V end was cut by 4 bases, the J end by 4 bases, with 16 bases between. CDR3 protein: CATSTPGGIFNEKLFF. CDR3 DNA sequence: TGTGCCACCAGCACACCGGGAGGAATCTTTAATGAAAAACTGTTTTTT.

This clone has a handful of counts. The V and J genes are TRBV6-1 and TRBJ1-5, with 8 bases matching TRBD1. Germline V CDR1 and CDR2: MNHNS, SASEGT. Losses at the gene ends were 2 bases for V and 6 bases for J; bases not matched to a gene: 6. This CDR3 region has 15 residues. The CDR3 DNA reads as TGTGCCAGCAGTGAAAGGACAGGGCTCTCTCAGCCCCAGCATTTT. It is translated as CASSERTGLSQPQHF.

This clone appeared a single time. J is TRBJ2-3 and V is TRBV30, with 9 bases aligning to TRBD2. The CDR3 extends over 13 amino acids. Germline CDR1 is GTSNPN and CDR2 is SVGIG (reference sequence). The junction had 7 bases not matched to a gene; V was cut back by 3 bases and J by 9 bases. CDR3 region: CAWRLAGHGTQYF. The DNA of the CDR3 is TGTGCCTGGAGGCTAGCGGGGCACGGGACGCAGTATTTT.

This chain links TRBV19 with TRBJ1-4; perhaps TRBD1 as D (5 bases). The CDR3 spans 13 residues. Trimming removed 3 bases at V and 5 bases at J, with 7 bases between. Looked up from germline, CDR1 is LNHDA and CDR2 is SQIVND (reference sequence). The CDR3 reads CASSMTANEKLFF. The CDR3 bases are TGTGCCAGTAGTATGACAGCGAATGAAAAACTGTTTTTT.

CDR3: CASSLQGVAGELFF. Here the CDR3 DNA reads TGTGCCAGCAGTTTACAGGGTGTCGCCGGGGAGCTGTTTTTT. V is TRBV28 and J is TRBJ2-2; D perhaps matches TRBD1 (5 bases). The CDR3 covers 14 residues. Trimming pared 2 bases from V and 6 bases from J, leaving 10 bases between. Germline lookup yields CDR1 MDHEN and CDR2 SYDVKM.

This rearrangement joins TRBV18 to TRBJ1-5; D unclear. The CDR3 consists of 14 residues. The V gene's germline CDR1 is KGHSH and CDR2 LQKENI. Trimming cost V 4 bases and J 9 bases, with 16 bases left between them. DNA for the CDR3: TGTGCCAGCTCACTCCAGGAGGCCGCGGGGCCCCAGCATTTT. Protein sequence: CASSLQEAAGPQHF.

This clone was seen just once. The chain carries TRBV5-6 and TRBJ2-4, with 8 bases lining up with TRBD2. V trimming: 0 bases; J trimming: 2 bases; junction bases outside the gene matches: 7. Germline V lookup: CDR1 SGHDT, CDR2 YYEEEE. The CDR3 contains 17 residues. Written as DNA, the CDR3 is TGTGCCAGCAGCTTGGGCGGGGGGCTCTGGTCCAAAAACATTCAGTACTTC. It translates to CASSLGGGLWSKNIQYF. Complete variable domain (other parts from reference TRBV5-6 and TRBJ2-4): DAGVTQSPTHLIKTRGQQVTLRCSPKSGHDTVSWYQQALGQGPQFIFQYYEEEERQRGNFPDRFSGHQFPNYSSELNVNALLLGDSALYLCASSLGGGLWSKNIQYFGAGTRLSVL.

The CDR3 nucleotides are TGTGCCAGCAGCGTAGAGGGGGACCTAAGAGACGAGCAGTACTTC. Protein sequence: CASSVEGDLRDEQYF. V and J are TRBV9 and TRBJ2-7, with a weak D call TRBD1 (6 bases). The CDR3 covers 15 residues. The germline gives CDR1 SGDLS, CDR2 YYNGEE. V dropped 0 bases and J dropped 5 bases, with 15 bases sitting between them.

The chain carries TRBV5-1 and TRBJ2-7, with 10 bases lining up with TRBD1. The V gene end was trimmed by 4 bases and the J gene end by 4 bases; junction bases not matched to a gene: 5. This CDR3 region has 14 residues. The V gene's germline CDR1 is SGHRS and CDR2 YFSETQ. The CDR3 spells CASSPGDRGYEQYF. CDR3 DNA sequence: TGCGCCAGCAGCCCGGGGGACAGGGGTTACGAGCAGTACTTC.

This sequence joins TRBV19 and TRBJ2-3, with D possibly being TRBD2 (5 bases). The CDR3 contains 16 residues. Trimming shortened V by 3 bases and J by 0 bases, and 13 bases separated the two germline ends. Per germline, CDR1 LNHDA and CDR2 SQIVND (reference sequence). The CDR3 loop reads CASSISRVPSTDTQYF. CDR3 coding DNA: TGTGCCAGTAGTATTTCGCGGGTTCCTAGCACAGATACGCAGTATTTT.

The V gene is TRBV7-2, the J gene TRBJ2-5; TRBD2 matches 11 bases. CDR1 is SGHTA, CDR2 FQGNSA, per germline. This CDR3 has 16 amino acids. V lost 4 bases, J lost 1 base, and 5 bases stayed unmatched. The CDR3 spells CASSSPGLAAQETQYF. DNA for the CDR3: TGTGCCAGCAGCTCCCCGGGACTAGCGGCCCAAGAGACCCAGTACTTC.

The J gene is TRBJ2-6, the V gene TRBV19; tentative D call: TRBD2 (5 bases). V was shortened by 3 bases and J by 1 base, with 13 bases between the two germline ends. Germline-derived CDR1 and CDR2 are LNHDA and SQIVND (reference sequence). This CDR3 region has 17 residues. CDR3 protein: CASSMLRTGSGANVLTF. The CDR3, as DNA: TGTGCCAGTAGTATGCTTCGGACGGGATCTGGGGCCAACGTCCTGACTTTC.

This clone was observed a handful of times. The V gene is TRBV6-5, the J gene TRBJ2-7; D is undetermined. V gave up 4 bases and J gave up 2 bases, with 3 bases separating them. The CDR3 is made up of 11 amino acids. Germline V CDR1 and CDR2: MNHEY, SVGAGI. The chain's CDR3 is CASSSAYEQYF. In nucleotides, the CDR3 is TGTGCCAGCAGTTCTGCCTACGAGCAGTACTTC.